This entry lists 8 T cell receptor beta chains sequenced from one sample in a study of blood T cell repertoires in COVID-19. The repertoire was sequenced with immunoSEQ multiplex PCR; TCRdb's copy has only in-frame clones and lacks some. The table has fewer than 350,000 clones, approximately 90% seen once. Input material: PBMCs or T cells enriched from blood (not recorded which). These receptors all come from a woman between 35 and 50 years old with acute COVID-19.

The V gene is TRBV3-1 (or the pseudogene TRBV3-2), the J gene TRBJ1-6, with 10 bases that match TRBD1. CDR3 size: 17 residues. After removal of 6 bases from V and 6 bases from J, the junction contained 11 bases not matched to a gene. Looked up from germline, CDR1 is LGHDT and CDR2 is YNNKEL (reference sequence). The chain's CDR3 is CASRHRDRGRFNSPLHF. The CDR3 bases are TGTGCCAGCAGACATAGGGACAGGGGAAGATTTAATTCACCCCTCCACTTT.

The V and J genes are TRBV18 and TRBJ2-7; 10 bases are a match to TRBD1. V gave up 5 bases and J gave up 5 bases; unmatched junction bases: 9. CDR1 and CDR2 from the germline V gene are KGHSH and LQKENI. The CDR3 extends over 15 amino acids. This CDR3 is CASSFTGTGVDEQYF. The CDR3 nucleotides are TGTGCCAGCTCATTTACCGGGACAGGGGTCGACGAGCAGTACTTC.

In DNA, the CDR3 is TGTGCCATCACAGGGTATACGACTGAAGCTTTCTTT. Translating it yields CAITGYTTEAFF. The chain recombines TRBV6-5 with TRBJ1-1, with D possibly being TRBD1 (6 bases). This CDR3 comprises 12 residues. CDR1 is MNHEY, CDR2 SVGAGI, per germline. The ends were cut back, 10 bases at V and 5 bases at J, with 14 bases in the middle.

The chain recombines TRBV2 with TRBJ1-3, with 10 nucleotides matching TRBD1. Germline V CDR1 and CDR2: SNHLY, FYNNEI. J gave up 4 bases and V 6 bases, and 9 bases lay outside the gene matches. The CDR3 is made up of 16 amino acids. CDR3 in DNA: TGTGCCAGCAGACCCCAACGGACAGGGGGGGGAAACACCATATATTTT. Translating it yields CASRPQRTGGGNTIYF.

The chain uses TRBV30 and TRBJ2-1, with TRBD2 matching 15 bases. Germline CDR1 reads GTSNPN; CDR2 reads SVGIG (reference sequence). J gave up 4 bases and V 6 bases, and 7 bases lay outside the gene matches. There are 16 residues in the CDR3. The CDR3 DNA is TGTGCCTGTCAGCGGACTAGCGGGAGGGCTTACAATGAGCAGTTCTTC. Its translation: CACQRTSGRAYNEQFF.

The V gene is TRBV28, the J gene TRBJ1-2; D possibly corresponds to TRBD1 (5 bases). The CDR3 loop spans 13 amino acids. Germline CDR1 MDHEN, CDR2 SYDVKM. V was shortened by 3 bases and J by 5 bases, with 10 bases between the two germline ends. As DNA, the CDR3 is TGTGCCAGCAGTTTGGGGGGGTCTTATGGCTACACCTTC. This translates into CASSLGGSYGYTF.

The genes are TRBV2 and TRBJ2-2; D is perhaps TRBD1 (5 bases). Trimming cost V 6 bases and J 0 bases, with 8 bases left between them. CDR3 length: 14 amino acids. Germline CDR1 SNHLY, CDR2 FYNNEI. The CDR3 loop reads CASRTESNTGELFF. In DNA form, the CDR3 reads TGTGCCAGCAGGACAGAGTCGAACACCGGGGAGCTGTTTTTT.

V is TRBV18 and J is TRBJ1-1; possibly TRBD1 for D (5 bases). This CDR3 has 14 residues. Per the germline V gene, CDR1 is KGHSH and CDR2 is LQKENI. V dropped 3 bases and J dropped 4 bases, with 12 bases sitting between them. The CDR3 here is CASSPGTEGTEAFF. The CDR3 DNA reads TGTGCCAGCTCACCCGGGACGGAGGGCACTGAAGCTTTCTTT.